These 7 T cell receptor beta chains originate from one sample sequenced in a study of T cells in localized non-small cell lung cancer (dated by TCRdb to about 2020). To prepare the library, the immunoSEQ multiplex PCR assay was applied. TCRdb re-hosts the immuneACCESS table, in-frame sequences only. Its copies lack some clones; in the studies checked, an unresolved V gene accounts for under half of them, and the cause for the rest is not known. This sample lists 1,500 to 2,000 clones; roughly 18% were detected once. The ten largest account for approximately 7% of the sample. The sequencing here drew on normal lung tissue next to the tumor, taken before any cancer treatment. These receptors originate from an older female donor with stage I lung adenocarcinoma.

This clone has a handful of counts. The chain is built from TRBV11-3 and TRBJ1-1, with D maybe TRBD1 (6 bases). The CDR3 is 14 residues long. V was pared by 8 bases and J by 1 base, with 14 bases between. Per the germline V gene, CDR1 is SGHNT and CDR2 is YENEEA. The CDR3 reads CASSGQQGNTEAFF. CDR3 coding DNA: TGTGCCAGCTCAGGACAACAGGGGAACACTGAAGCTTTCTTT.

The CDR3 DNA reads as TGTGCCAGCAGTAACGGCCCCGCGAGTTTTTACGAGCAGTACTTC. Residues: CASSNGPASFYEQYF. V and J are TRBV14 and TRBJ2-7; D not resolved. V lost 6 bases to trimming and J lost 4 bases, with 19 bases between them. CDR1 and CDR2 from the germline V gene are SGHDN and FVKESK. CDR3 length: 15 residues.

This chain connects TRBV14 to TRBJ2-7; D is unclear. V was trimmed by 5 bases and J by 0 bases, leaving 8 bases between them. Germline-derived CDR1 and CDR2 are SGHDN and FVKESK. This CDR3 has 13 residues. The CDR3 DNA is TGTGCCAGCAGCTACGGAAGCTCCTACGAGCAGTACTTC. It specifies CASSYGSSYEQYF. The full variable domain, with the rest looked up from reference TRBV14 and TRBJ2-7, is EAGVTQFPSHSVIEKGQTVTLRCDPISGHDNLYWYRRVMGKEIKFLLHFVKESKQDESGMPNNRFLAERTGGTYSTLKVQPAELEDSGVYFCASSYGSSYEQYFGPGTRLTVT.

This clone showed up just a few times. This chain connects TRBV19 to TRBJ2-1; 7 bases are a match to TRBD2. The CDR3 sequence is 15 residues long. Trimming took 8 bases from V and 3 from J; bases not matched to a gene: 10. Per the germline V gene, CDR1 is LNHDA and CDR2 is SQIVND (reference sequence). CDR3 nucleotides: TGTGCCAGTCGGAGTAGCGGGTCAGGCTACAATGAGCAGTTCTTC. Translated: CASRSSGSGYNEQFF.

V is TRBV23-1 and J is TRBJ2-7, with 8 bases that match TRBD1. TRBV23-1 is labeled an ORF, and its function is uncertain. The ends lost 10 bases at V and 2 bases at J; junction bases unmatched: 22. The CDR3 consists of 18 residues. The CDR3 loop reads CATDPGQAFERGTYEQYF. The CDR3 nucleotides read TGCGCCACAGACCCGGGACAGGCCTTCGAAAGGGGGACCTACGAGCAGTACTTC.

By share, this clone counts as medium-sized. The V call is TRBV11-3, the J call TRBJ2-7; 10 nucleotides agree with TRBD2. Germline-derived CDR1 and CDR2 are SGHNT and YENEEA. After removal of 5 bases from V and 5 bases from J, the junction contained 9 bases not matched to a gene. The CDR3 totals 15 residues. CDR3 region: CASSPPLAGGHEQYF. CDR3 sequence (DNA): TGTGCCAGCAGCCCGCCATTAGCGGGAGGCCACGAGCAGTACTTC.

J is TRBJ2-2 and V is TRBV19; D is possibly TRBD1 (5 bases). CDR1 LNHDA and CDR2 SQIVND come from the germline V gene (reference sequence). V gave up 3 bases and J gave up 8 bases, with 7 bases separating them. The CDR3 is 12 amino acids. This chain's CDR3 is CASSMDIGELFF. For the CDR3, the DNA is TGTGCCAGTAGTATGGACATTGGGGAGCTGTTTTTT.